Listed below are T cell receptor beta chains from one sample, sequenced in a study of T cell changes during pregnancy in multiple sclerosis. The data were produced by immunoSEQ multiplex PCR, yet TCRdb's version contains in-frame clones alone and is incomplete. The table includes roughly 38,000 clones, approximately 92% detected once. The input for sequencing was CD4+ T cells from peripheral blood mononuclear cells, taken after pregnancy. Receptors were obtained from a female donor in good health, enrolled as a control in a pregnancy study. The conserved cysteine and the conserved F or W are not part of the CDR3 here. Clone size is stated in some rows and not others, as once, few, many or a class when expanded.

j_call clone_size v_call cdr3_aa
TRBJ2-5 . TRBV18 ASSPGTGTLTQY
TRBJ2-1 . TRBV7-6 ASSLEAGGAEQF
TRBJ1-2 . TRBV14 ASSQAMYGYT
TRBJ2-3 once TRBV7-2 ASSLSGVTTDTQY
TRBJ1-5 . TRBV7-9 ASSLGTGSNQPQH
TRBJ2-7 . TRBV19 ASSLGLASYEQY
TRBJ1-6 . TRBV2 ASSERMRQGGSPLH
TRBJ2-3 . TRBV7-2 ASSLVLADRTDTQY
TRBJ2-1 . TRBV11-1 ASSPRTRTSYNEQF
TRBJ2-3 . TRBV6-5 ASSYTGGTQY
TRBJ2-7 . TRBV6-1 ASSEWDRPYEQY
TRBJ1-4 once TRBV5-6 ASSGGQVLNEKLF
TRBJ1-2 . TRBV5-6 ASSLGGGTFYGYT
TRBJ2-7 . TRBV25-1 ASSERGGEWHEQY
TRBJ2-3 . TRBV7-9 ASSRGQGASVSTDTQY
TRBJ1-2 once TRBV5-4 ASSFGTGDYGYT
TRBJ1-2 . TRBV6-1 ASSEAGRRSGGYT
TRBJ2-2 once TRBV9 ASSVDSGLNALGELF
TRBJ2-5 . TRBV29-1 SVRGSETQY
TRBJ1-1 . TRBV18 ASSPIDLSTDTEAF
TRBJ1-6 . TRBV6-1 ASSGTGSAPLH
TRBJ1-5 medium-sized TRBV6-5 ASSYSSGAGQPQH
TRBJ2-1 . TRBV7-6 ASSVGTGTFNEQF
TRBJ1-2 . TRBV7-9 ASSQKLGGGDYGYT
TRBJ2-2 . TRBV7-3 ASSRLAGELF
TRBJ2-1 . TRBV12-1 ASSTGTSGGPVFYEQF
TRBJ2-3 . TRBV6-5 ASRAGGPADTQY
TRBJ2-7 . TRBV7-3 ASSSRTGGYEQY
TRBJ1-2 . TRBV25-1 ASSGGTSANYGYT
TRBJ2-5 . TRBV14 ASSPGLVGAQY
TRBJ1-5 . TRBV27 ASSFGGYPNRGRQPQH
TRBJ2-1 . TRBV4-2 ASSLRGLAGSGNEQF
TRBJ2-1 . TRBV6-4 ASSEGTSGLGEQF
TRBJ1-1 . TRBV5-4 ASSPSGQGYTEAF
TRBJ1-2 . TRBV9 ASSVGVGGRSGDGYT
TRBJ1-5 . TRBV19 ASSLQGAQPQH
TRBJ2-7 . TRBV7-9 ASSFAADPPYEQY
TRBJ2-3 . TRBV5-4 ASTNTDTQY
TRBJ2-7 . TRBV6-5 ASSSPGGYYEQY
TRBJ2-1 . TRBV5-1 ASSQGTTNEQF
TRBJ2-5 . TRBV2 ASRLEQGPETQY
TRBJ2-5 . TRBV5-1 ASSLGREKETQY
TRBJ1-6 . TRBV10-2 ASSEARGSPLH
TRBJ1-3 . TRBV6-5 ASSYSRVERNTIY
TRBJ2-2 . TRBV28 ASSSGGQDTGELF
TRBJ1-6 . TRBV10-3 AISEGLGRGSNSPLH
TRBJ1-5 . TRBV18 ASSTSTGIQPQH